This is a list of T cell receptor beta chains from one sample in a study of T cells in Graves' hyperthyroidism and ophthalmopathy. TCRdb re-analysed the multiplex PCR reads in MiXCR, keeping a single row per CDR3 protein. The sample comprises about 570,000 distinct CDR3 sequences, approximately 44% of which are singletons, and around 20% rests with the top ten. The sequencing sample was made of peripheral blood or thyroid tissue (not recorded which). Source of these receptors: an adult woman with Graves' disease, either hyperthyroidism or ophthalmopathy (not recorded which). Both conserved end residues are part of each CDR3. A D gene is named only where the DNA matches it firmly. Clone size is stated in some rows and not others, as once, few, many or a class when expanded.

>NA|TRBV5-1|TRBJ2-5|NA
TGCGCCAGCAGCGACTACGTGGGCACCGGGGAGACCCAGTACTTC
CASSDYVGTGETQYF
>NA|TRBV20-1|TRBJ1-5|TRBD1
TGCAGTGCTAGAGCCGGGACAGTGGCTGATCAGCATTTT
CSARAGTVADQHF
>NA|TRBV7-3|TRBJ2-7|NA
TGTGCCAGCAGCCGGGTCCTGGGGGAGTACGAGCAGTACTTC
CASSRVLGEYEQYF
>many|TRBV7-9|TRBJ1-2|NA
TGTGCCAGCAGCTTAGCGCTGGGGGGGCAGGATGGCTACACCTTC
CASSLALGGQDGYTF
>many|TRBV5-1|TRBJ2-7|NA
TGCGCCAGCAGCTTGCTCGGACGGAGCTCCTACGAGCAGTACTTC
CASSLLGRSSYEQYF
>NA|TRBV29-1|TRBJ2-7|NA
TGCAGCGTTGTGTCCATTACCTACGAGCAGTACTTC
CSVVSITYEQYF
>many|TRBV4-1|TRBJ1-5|NA
TGCGCCAGCAGCCGGTCCTTGACTCAGCCCCAGCATTTT
CASSRSLTQPQHF
>many|TRBV18|TRBJ2-7|NA
TGTGCCAGCTCACCACTGACAGACGACGAGCAGTACTTC
CASSPLTDDEQYF
>few|TRBV7-8|TRBJ2-7|NA
TGTGCCAGCAGCTTAGTCCTACTAGCCCCCAGGGGCTACGAGCAGTACTTC
CASSLVLLAPRGYEQYF
>few|TRBV14|TRBJ1-3|TRBD1
TGTGCCAGCAGCAGAACAGGGGCTAGAAACACCATATATTTT
CASSRTGARNTIYF
>NA|TRBV25-1|TRBJ2-7|NA
TGTGCCAGCAGTTACTCACCCTTCTACGAGCAGTACTTC
CASSYSPFYEQYF
>NA|TRBV29-1|TRBJ2-5|NA
TGCAGCGTTGAAATGAGCGGAGGGCGAGAGACCCAGTACTTC
CSVEMSGGRETQYF
>few|TRBV29-1|TRBJ2-7|NA
TGCAGCGTTGGGTCCCCCGGGCGCGAGCAGTACTTC
CSVGSPGREQYF
>NA|TRBV10-2|TRBJ1-2|NA
TGCGCCAGTCGACACGACAGTCCCTCCGCGGGCTACACCTTC
CASRHDSPSAGYTF
>NA|TRBV7-9|TRBJ2-5|NA
TGTGCCAGCAGCGCCGGGTCCAACCAAGAGACCCAGTACTTC
CASSAGSNQETQYF
>many|TRBV12-3/TRBV12-4|TRBJ2-2|TRBD2
TGTGCCAGCAGTTTCTTCGGGAGGACGAACACCGGGGAGCTGTTTTTT
CASSFFGRTNTGELFF
>NA|TRBV20-1|TRBJ1-2|TRBD1
TGCAGTGCTAGAGTTACAGGGGTACAGGGAGGAGGTGGCTACACCTTC
CSARVTGVQGGGGYTF
>few|TRBV25-1|TRBJ1-2|NA
TGTGCCAGCAGTGAGTACCGGACAAGCTATGGCTACACCTTC
CASSEYRTSYGYTF
>many|TRBV4-1|TRBJ1-2|NA
TGCGCCAGCAGCCATGGTAAGGGAGTTATCCTCTATGGCTACACCTTC
CASSHGKGVILYGYTF
>NA|TRBV5-1|TRBJ1-2|NA
TGCGCCAGCAGCTTGGAGTCAGCACTCCAGGGCTATGGCTACACCTTC
CASSLESALQGYGYTF
>many|TRBV30|TRBJ1-1|NA
TGTGCCTGGAGTGTAAGGGAAGCTTTCTTT
CAWSVREAFF
>NA|TRBV7-3|TRBJ1-1|NA
TGTGCCAGCAGCATAGGAGCGGGCACTGAAGCTTTCTTT
CASSIGAGTEAFF
>NA|TRBV10-3|TRBJ2-7|NA
TGTGCCATCAGTGATGACAGCTCCTACGAGCAGTACTTC
CAISDDSSYEQYF
>NA|TRBV7-3|TRBJ1-2|NA
TGTGCCAGCAGCCCCCGGGGGCTTGGCTACACCTTC
CASSPRGLGYTF
>NA|TRBV30|TRBJ1-1|NA
TGTGCCTGGTACAGGGAAGTGAACACTGAAGCTTTCTTT
CAWYREVNTEAFF
>many|TRBV7-8|TRBJ2-7|NA
TGTGCCAGCAGCTTGAGGGACTTCCACGAGCAGTACTTC
CASSLRDFHEQYF
>many|TRBV11-2|TRBJ1-6|NA
TGTGCCAGCAGTCCCGCCCGGGCACCCCTCCACTTT
CASSPARAPLHF
>many|TRBV11-2|TRBJ2-7|NA
TGTGCCAGCAGCTTAGACGGGAGCGCCTACGAGCAGTACTTC
CASSLDGSAYEQYF
>many|TRBV7-7|TRBJ2-5|TRBD1
TGTGCTAGCAGCTCAGGGGGCGGTCTACAAGAGACCCAGTACTTC
CASSSGGGLQETQYF
>many|TRBV6-5|TRBJ1-4|NA
TGTGCCAGCAGTTACTCGGGTAGTAATGAAAAACTGTTTTTT
CASSYSGSNEKLFF
>few|TRBV7-2|TRBJ1-2|NA
TGTGCCAGCAGCGTGGGCAATCCACGATATGGCTACACCTTC
CASSVGNPRYGYTF
>once|TRBV12-3/TRBV12-4|TRBJ1-5|NA
TGTGCCAGCAGTTTTGGACAGCTCAATCAGCCCCAGCATTTT
CASSFGQLNQPQHF
>NA|TRBV6-5|TRBJ1-2|NA
TGTGCCGCGACGCCAGGGACGAATAACTATGGCTACACCTTC
CAATPGTNNYGYTF
>NA|TRBV7-8|TRBJ2-2|NA
TGTGCCAGCAGCCCCATTTCTGGTGGGGCCGGGGAGCTGTTTTTT
CASSPISGGAGELFF
>NA|TRBV7-9|TRBJ1-2|NA
TGTGCCAGCAGCCACGGGCATGGGGATGGCTACACCTTC
CASSHGHGDGYTF
>many|TRBV28|TRBJ1-5|TRBD1
TGTGCCAGCAGTCCCGCCTGGACAGGGGGGCTAAATCAGCCCCAGCATTTT
CASSPAWTGGLNQPQHF
>NA|TRBV29-1|TRBJ2-5|NA
TGCAGCGTTCACCAGGGTACCGGAGAGACCCAGTACTTC
CSVHQGTGETQYF
>many|TRBV20-1|TRBJ1-5|TRBD1
TGCAGTGCTAGAGGACTGACAGGGGTTAATCAGCCCCAGCATTTT
CSARGLTGVNQPQHF
>NA|TRBV25-1|TRBJ2-1|NA
TGTGCCAGCAGTGAATTTAAGAGGGCCTACAATGAGCAGTTCTTC
CASSEFKRAYNEQFF
>NA|TRBV2|TRBJ2-7|NA
TGTGCCAGCAGCGACAGTTTTAGGGCCTACGAGCAGTACTTC
CASSDSFRAYEQYF
>NA|TRBV5-4|TRBJ2-5|NA
TGTGCCAGCAGCTCGGGCGGGAATCAGCCCCAGTACTTC
CASSSGGNQPQYF
>many|TRBV29-1|TRBJ1-2|NA
TGCAGCGTTGAAGATCCAGTGCATTCCTATGGCTACACCTTC
CSVEDPVHSYGYTF
>many|TRBV5-1|TRBJ1-5|TRBD1
TGCGCCAGCAGCTTGGACAGGGGGGGACAGCCCCAGCATTTT
CASSLDRGGQPQHF
>NA|TRBV10-2|TRBJ1-2|TRBD1
TGCGCCAGCGGCACAGGGGACTACTATGGCTACACCTTC
CASGTGDYYGYTF
>NA|TRBV7-9|TRBJ1-4|NA
TGTGCCAGCAGCTTACAGGGTTGG
CASSLQGW
>many|TRBV29-1|TRBJ1-1|NA
TGCAGCGTTACCCAACAGCAGAACACTGAAGCTTTCTTT
CSVTQQQNTEAFF
>NA|TRBV2|TRBJ2-2|TRBD1
TGTGCCAGCAGTTCCTATGGACAGGGAACCGGGGAGCTGTTTTTT
CASSSYGQGTGELFF
>NA|TRBV24-1|TRBJ1-1|NA
TGTGCCACCAGTCCAGGGTCGAACACTGAAGCTTTCTTT
CATSPGSNTEAFF
>many|TRBV7-6|TRBJ2-5|NA
TGTGCCAGCAGCTCAGGGTCGGTTCGGCAAGAGACCCAGTACTTC
CASSSGSVRQETQYF
>NA|TRBV15|TRBJ1-1|NA
TGTGCCACCAGCAGAGCCAATAGGGTGTCCGAAGCTTTCTTT
CATSRANRVSEAFF
>NA|TRBV2|TRBJ1-5|NA
TGTGCCAGCAGTGCCCCGGACGGGGGGCTTGGTCAGCCCCAGCATTTT
CASSAPDGGLGQPQHF
>once|TRBV10-3|TRBJ1-2|TRBD1
TGTGCCATTACACCGGGACAGGGGTTGGGTGGCTACACCTTC
CAITPGQGLGGYTF
>NA|TRBV13|TRBJ2-3|NA
TGTGCCAGCAGCGCGCCGACTAGTCCAGATACGCAGTATTTT
CASSAPTSPDTQYF
>NA|TRBV6-5|TRBJ2-2|TRBD2
TGTGCCAGCAGCGCCGCCCGGGGGGGAGGGACCGGGGAGCTGTTTTTT
CASSAARGGGTGELFF
>NA|TRBV5-5|TRBJ1-5|TRBD1
TGTGCCAGCAGAACAGGGGGGCTCCAGCATTTT
CASRTGGLQHF
>many|TRBV20-1|TRBJ1-3|NA
TGCAGTGCAACGGACAGCTCCAACTCTGGAAACACCATATATTTT
CSATDSSNSGNTIYF
>many|TRBV2|TRBJ1-2|TRBD1
TGTGCCAGCAGTCGGACAGGGGGCAACTATGGCTACACCTTC
CASSRTGGNYGYTF
>many|TRBV5-1|TRBJ1-3|NA
TGCGCCAGCAGCCCACAGCACTCTGGAAACACCATATATTTT
CASSPQHSGNTIYF
>many|TRBV7-6|TRBJ2-7|NA
TGTGCCAGCAGCTCTAAATTCTACGAGCAGTACTTC
CASSSKFYEQYF